A selection of T cell receptor beta chains follows, all from one sample in a study of monozygotic twins with inflammatory bowel disease. TCRdb re-called the 5' RACE reads and gives one entry per CDR3 protein, without DNA. Here the sample table reports 300,000 to 350,000 distinct CDR3 sequences. Specimen: blood. These receptors came from a human donor with ulcerative colitis or Crohn's disease, or a healthy co-twin of an affected twin (not recorded which). Each CDR3 is given with its conserved first and last residue. Each record gives: J gene, V gene, CDR3 protein.

j_call: TRBJ2-7
v_call: TRBV5-1
cdr3_aa: CASSEQGTEIYEQYF

j_call: TRBJ1-2
v_call: TRBV6-5
cdr3_aa: CASSYSGRVDGYTF

j_call: TRBJ2-1
v_call: TRBV30
cdr3_aa: CAYPGHHNEQFF

j_call: TRBJ2-1
v_call: TRBV15
cdr3_aa: CATSRDRALNKFF

j_call: TRBJ1-2
v_call: TRBV7-2
cdr3_aa: CASRQDTFYSNYGYTF

j_call: TRBJ2-2
v_call: TRBV5-1
cdr3_aa: CASSLLPGGGAELFF

j_call: TRBJ1-3
v_call: TRBV30
cdr3_aa: CAWRQGAGNTIYF

j_call: TRBJ2-5
v_call: TRBV12-3/TRBV12-4
cdr3_aa: CASSLGGGAKETQYF

j_call: TRBJ2-3
v_call: TRBV5-1
cdr3_aa: CASSYDFPGLPREDTQYF

j_call: TRBJ1-1
v_call: TRBV15
cdr3_aa: CATSIAGGVEAFF

j_call: TRBJ2-5
v_call: TRBV4-2
cdr3_aa: CASSHPGQGTQETQYF

j_call: TRBJ2-1
v_call: TRBV14
cdr3_aa: CASSQEQRGRKFF

j_call: TRBJ2-3
v_call: TRBV29-1
cdr3_aa: CSVFLADWLASTDTQYF

j_call: TRBJ2-7
v_call: TRBV20-1
cdr3_aa: CSARDRSTYEQYF

j_call: TRBJ1-5
v_call: TRBV25-1
cdr3_aa: CASRGKWGRSNQPQHF

j_call: TRBJ2-1
v_call: TRBV11-2
cdr3_aa: CASSQISGWSYNEQFF

j_call: TRBJ2-3
v_call: TRBV7-2
cdr3_aa: CASSLGGLAGRTDTQYF

j_call: TRBJ1-2
v_call: TRBV5-1
cdr3_aa: CASSHGRPYGYTF

j_call: TRBJ2-7
v_call: TRBV7-9
cdr3_aa: CASSLANGYEQYF

j_call: TRBJ2-1
v_call: TRBV29-1
cdr3_aa: CSVGDGAPYNEQFF

j_call: TRBJ2-1
v_call: TRBV27
cdr3_aa: CASMEGPYNEQFF

j_call: TRBJ2-2
v_call: TRBV5-1
cdr3_aa: CASSTKTGTDVKAGELFF